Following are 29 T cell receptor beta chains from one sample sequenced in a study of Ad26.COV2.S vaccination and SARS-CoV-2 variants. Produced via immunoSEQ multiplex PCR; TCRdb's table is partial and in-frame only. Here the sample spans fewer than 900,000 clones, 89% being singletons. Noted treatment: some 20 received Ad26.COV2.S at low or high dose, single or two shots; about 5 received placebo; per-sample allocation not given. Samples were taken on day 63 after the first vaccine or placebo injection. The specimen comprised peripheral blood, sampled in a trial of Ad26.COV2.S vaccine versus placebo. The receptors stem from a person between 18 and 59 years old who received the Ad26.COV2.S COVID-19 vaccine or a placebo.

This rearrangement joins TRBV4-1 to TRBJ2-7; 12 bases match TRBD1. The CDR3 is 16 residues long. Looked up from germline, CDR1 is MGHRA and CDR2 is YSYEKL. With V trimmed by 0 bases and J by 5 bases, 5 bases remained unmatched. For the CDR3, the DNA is TGCGCCAGCAGCCAAGACGGGGACAGGGGGCTTCACGAGCAGTACTTC. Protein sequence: CASSQDGDRGLHEQYF.

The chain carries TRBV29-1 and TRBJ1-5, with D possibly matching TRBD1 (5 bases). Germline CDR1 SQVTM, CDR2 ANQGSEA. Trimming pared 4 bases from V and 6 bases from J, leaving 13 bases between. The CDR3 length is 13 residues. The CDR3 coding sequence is TGCAGCGTTGGCCTCCCAGGGCCTCAGCCCCAGCATTTT. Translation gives CSVGLPGPQPQHF.

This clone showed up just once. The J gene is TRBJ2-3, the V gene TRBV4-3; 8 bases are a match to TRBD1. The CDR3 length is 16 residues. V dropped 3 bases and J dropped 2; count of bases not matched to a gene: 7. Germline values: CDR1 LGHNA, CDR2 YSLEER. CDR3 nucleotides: TGCGCCAGCAGCCAGCAGGACAGGGTCGCCACAGATACGCAGTATTTT. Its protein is CASSQQDRVATDTQYF.

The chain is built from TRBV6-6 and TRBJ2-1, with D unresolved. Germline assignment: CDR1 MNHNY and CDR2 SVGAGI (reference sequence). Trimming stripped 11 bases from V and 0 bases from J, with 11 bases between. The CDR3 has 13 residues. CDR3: CACGLPSYNEQFF. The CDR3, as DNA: TGTGCCTGCGGTCTGCCCTCCTACAATGAGCAGTTCTTC.

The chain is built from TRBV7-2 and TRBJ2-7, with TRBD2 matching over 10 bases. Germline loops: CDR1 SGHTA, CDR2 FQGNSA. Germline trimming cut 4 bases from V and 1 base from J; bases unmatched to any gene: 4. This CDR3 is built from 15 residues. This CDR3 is CASSSSGSESYEQYF. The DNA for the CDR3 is TGTGCCAGCAGCTCTAGCGGGAGTGAGTCCTACGAGCAGTACTTC.

CDR3 sequence (DNA): TGCGCCAGCAGCAGGACAGGGGGCGAAGAGACCCAGTACTTC. Translation: CASSRTGGEETQYF. This chain joins TRBV5-1 and TRBJ2-5; 11 nucleotides line up with TRBD1. The CDR3 has 14 amino acids. The junction had 2 bases not matched to a gene; V was cut back by 4 bases and J by 3 bases. Per the germline V gene, CDR1 is SGHRS and CDR2 is YFSETQ.

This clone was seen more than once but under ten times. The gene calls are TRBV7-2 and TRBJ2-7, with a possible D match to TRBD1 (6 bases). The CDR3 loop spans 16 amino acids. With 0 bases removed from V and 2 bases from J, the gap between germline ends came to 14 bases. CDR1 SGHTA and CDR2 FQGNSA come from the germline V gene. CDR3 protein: CASSLAGTAGAYEQYF. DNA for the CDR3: TGTGCCAGCAGCTTAGCAGGGACGGCAGGGGCCTACGAGCAGTACTTC.

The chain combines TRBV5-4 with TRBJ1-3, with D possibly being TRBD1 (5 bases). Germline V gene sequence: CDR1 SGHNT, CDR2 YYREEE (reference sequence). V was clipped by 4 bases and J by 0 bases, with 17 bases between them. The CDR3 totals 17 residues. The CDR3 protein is CASSPGPGRTSGNTIYF. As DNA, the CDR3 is TGTGCCAGCAGCCCTGGGCCAGGGAGAACCTCTGGAAACACCATATATTTT.

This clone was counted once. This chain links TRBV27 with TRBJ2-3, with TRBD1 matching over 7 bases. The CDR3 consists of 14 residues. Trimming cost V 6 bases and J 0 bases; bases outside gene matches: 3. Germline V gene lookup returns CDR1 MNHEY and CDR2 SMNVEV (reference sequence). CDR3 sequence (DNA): TGTGCCAGCAGCCAACAGGGGAGCACAGATACGCAGTATTTT. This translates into CASSQQGSTDTQYF.

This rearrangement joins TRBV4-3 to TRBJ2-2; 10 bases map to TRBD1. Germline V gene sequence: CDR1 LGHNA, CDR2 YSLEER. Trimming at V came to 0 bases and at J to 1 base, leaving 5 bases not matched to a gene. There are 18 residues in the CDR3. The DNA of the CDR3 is TGCGCCAGCAGCCAAGAGCCGACAGGGGGCCAGAACACCGGGGAGCTGTTTTTT. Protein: CASSQEPTGGQNTGELFF.

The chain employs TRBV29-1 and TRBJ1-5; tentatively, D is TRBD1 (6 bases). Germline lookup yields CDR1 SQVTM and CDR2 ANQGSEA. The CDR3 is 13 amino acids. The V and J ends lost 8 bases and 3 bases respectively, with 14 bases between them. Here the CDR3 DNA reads TGCAGCCCGGGGGCAGGTGACAATCAGCCCCAGCATTTT. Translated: CSPGAGDNQPQHF.

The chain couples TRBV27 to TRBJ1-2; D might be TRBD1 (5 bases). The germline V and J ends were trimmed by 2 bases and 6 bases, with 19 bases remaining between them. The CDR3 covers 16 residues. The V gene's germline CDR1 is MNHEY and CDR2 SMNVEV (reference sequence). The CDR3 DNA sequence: TGTGCCAGCAGTTTAATGGGGCCTGGGTTTGTAAATGGCTACACCTTC. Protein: CASSLMGPGFVNGYTF.

The CDR3 DNA follows: TGTGCCACCGGGACAGGGAGCTCCTATAATTCACCCCTCCACTTT. Translation gives CATGTGSSYNSPLHF. The gene calls are TRBV15 and TRBJ1-6; 9 positions agree with TRBD1. Germline assignment: CDR1 LNHNV and CDR2 YYDKDF (reference sequence). The V segment lost 8 bases and the J segment 0 bases; nucleotides outside the gene matches: 2. The length of the CDR3 is 15 residues. The entire variable domain, with the rest obtained from reference TRBV15 and TRBJ1-6, is as follows: DAMVIQNPRYQVTQFGKPVTLSCSQTLNHNVMYWYQQKSSQAPKLLFHYYDKDFNNEADTPDNFQSRRPNTSFCFLDIRSPGLGDTAMYLCATGTGSSYNSPLHFGNGTRLTVT.

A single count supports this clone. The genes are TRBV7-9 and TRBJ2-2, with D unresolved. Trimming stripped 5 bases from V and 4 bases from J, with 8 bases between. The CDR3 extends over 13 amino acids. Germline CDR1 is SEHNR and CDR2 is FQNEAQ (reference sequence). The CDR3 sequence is CASSVSRTGELFF. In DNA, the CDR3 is TGTGCCAGCAGCGTATCCCGCACCGGGGAGCTGTTTTTT.

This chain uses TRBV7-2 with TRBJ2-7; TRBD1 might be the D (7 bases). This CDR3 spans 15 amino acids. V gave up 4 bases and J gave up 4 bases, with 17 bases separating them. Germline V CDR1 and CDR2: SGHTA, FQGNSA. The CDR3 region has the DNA TGTGCCAGCAGCTCGCAGGGGGGCCTTTCGTACGAGCAGTACTTC. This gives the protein CASSSQGGLSYEQYF. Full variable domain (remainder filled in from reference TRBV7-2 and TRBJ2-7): GAGVSQSPSNKVTEKGKDVELRCDPISGHTALYWYRQSLGQGLEFLIYFQGNSAPDKSGLPSDRFSAERTGGSVSTLTIQRTQQEDSAVYLCASSSQGGLSYEQYFGPGTRLTVT.

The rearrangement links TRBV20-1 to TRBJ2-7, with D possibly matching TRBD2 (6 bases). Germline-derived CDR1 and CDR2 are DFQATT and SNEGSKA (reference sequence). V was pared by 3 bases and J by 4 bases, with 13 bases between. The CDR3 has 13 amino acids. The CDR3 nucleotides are TGCAGTGCTAGTCCGGGACTCGATTACGAGCAGTACTTC. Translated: CSASPGLDYEQYF.

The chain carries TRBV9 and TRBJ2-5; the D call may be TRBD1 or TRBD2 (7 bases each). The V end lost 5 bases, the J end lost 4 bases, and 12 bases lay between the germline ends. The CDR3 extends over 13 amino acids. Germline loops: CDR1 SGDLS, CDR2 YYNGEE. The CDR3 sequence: CASRPRGGETQYF. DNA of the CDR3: TGTGCCAGCAGGCCCAGGGGGGGAGAGACCCAGTACTTC.

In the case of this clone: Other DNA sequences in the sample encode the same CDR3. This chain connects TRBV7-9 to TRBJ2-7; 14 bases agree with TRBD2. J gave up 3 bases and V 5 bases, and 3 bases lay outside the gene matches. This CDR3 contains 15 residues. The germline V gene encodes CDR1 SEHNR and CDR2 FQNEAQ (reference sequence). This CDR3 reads CASSLGLAGVYEQYF. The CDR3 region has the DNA TGTGCCAGCAGCCTGGGACTAGCGGGGGTCTACGAGCAGTACTTC.

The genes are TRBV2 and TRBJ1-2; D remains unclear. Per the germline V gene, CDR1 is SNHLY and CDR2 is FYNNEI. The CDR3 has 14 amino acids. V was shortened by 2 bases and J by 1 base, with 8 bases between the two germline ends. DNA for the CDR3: TGTGCCAGCAGTGAACAGGCTATTAACTATGGCTACACCTTC. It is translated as CASSEQAINYGYTF. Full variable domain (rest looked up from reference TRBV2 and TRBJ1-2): EPEVTQTPSHQVTQMGQEVILRCVPISNHLYFYWYRQILGQKVEFLVSFYNNEISEKSEIFDDQFSVERPDGSNFTLKIRSTKLEDSAMYFCASSEQAINYGYTFGSGTRLTVV.

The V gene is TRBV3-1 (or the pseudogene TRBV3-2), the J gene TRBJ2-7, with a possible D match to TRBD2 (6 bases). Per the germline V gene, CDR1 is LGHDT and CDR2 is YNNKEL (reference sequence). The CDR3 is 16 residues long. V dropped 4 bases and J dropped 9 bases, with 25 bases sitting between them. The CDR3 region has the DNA TGTGCCAGCAGCCCGGGGAGTGGTCTAAAGTGGCGGGGGCAGTACTTC. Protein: CASSPGSGLKWRGQYF.

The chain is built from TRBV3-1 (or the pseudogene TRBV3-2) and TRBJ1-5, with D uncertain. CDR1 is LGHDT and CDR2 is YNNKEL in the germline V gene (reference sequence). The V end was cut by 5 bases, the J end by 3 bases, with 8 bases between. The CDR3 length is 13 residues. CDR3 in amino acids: CASSSRLNQPQHF. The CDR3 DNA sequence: TGTGCCAGCAGCTCGCGCCTCAATCAGCCCCAGCATTTT.

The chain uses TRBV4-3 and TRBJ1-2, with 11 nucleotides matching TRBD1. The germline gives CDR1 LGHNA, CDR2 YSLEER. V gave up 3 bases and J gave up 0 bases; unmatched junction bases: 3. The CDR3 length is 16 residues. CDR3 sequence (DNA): TGCGCCAGCAGCCATCCGGGACAGGGGGCTAACTATGGCTACACCTTC. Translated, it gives CASSHPGQGANYGYTF.

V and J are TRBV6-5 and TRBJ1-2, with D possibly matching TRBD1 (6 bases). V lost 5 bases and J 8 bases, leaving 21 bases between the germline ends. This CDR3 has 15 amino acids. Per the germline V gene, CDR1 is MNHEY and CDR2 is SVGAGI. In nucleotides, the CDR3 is TGTGCCAGCAGTCCCCGGGGTGCGGGGGCGGGGGGCTACACCTTC. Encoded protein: CASSPRGAGAGGYTF.

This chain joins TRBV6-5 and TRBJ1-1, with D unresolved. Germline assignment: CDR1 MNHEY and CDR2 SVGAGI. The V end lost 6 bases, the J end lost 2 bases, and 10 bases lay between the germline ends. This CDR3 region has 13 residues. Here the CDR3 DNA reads TGTGCCAGCAGACTAGTCCTAAACACTGAAGCTTTCTTT. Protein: CASRLVLNTEAFF.

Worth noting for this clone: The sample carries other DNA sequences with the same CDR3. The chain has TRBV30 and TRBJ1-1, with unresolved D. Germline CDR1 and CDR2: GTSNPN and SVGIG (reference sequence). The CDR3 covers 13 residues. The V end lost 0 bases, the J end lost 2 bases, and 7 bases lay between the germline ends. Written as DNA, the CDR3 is TGTGCCTGGAGTGTACTGGGTAACACTGAAGCTTTCTTT. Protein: CAWSVLGNTEAFF.

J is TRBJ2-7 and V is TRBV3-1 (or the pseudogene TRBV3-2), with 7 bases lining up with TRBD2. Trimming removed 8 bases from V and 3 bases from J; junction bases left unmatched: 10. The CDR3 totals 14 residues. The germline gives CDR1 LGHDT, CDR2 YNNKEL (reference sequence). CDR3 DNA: TGTGCCAGCTGCCCGGGGGGTTCCCTCTACGAGCAGTACTTC. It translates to CASCPGGSLYEQYF.

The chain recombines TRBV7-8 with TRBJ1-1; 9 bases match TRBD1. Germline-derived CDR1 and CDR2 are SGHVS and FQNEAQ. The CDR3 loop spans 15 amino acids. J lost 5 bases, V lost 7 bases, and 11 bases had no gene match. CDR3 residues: CASIAHHRGPTEAFF. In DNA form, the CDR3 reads TGTGCCAGCATCGCGCATCACAGGGGGCCGACTGAAGCTTTCTTT.

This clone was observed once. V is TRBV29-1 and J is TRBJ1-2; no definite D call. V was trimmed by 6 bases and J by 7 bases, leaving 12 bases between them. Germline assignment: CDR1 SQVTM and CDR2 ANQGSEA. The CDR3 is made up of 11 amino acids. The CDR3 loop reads CSVPVGGGYTF. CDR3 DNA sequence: TGCAGCGTCCCGGTCGGCGGTGGCTACACCTTC.

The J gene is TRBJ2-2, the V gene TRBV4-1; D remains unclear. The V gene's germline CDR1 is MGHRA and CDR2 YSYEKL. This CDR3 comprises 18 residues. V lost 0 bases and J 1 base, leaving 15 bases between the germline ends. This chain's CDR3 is CASSQDLRARRNTGELFF. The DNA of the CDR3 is TGCGCCAGCAGCCAAGATCTCCGGGCACGTAGGAACACCGGGGAGCTGTTTTTT.